The 25 T cell receptor beta chains given below trace back to one sample, sequenced in a study of T-cell memory formation after mild COVID-19. TCRdb ran MiXCR on the 5' RACE reads and lists one entry per CDR3 protein. The sample has under 600,000 distinct CDR3 sequences; roughly 20% are singletons. Sequenced: PBMCs or a T cell subset sorted from them (not recorded which). The source is an adult woman who had mild COVID-19 (a few samples of this study predate the infection). Cell type and time point are not known.

This chain uses TRBV7-9 with TRBJ2-1; D might be TRBD1 (5 bases). Trimming cost V 2 bases and J 4 bases, with 12 bases left between them. CDR3 length equals 15 residues. CDR1 is SEHNR, CDR2 FQNEAQ, per germline (reference sequence). The CDR3 region is CASSLYPDSYNEQFF. CDR3 in DNA: TGTGCCAGCAGCTTATACCCTGACAGTTACAATGAGCAGTTCTTC. The whole variable domain, filled in from reference TRBV7-9 and TRBJ2-1, reads DTGVSQNPRHKITKRGQNVTFRCDPISEHNRLYWYRQTLGQGPEFLTYFQNEAQLEKSRLLSDRFSAERPKGSFSTLEIQRTEQGDSAMYLCASSLYPDSYNEQFFGPGTRLTVL.

The chain links TRBV15 to TRBJ1-1, with D tentatively TRBD1 (6 bases). Deletions cut 1 base from V and 3 bases from J, with 9 bases between. CDR3 length equals 14 residues. Germline-derived CDR1 and CDR2 are LNHNV and YYDKDF (reference sequence). CDR3 nucleotide sequence: TGTGCCACCAGCAGAGGGAGGGGGGACACTGAAGCTTTCTTT. This codes for CATSRGRGDTEAFF.

This clonotype was found a few times. The chain combines TRBV7-3 with TRBJ1-1; TRBD1 agrees at 7 bases. V was pared by 4 bases and J by 0 bases, with 17 bases of the junction left unmatched. Germline V CDR1 and CDR2: SGHTA, FQGTGA. This CDR3 has 19 residues. The CDR3 region has the DNA TGTGCCAGCAGCTCTTTTCAGGGGGGGCGCAGGCCCATGAACACTGAAGCTTTCTTT. Its translation: CASSSFQGGRRPMNTEAFF.

In its sample, this clonotype was seen a few times. This chain uses TRBV24-1 with TRBJ2-5, with 7 bases matching TRBD1. The CDR3 consists of 13 residues. Trimming took 5 bases from V and 4 from J; bases not matched to a gene: 3. Germline loops: CDR1 KGHDR, CDR2 SFDVKD. The CDR3, as DNA: TGTGCCACCAGTGGAGGGGGCGGAGAGACCCAGTACTTC. As protein: CATSGGGGETQYF.

This clonotype was seen ten or more times. V gene TRBV27 combines with J gene TRBJ2-7; D perhaps matches TRBD1 (6 bases). There are 14 residues in the CDR3. Germline V gene data show CDR1 as MNHEY and CDR2 as SMNVEV (reference sequence). The V end was cut by 3 bases, the J end by 3 bases, with 12 bases between. As DNA, the CDR3 is TGTGCCAGCAGTTTGGGGGCGCAGGGCTACGAGCAGTACTTC. Its translation: CASSLGAQGYEQYF.

The rearrangement links TRBV7-6 to TRBJ1-2; no definite D call. This CDR3 has 13 residues. Germline assignment: CDR1 SGHVS and CDR2 FNYEAQ. The V end was cut by 3 bases, the J end by 2 bases, with 7 bases between. CDR3 region: CASSLSQNYGYTF. The DNA for the CDR3 is TGTGCCAGCAGCTTGAGTCAAAACTATGGCTACACCTTC.

J is TRBJ2-2 and V is TRBV7-9, with TRBD2 matching over 9 bases. This CDR3 is 15 amino acids long. V lost 1 base to trimming and J lost 5 bases; unmatched junction nucleotides: 2. Germline V gene data show CDR1 as SEHNR and CDR2 as FQNEAQ (reference sequence). The CDR3 coding sequence is TGTGCCAGCAGCTTAGTCCTAGCGGGGACCGGGGAGCTGTTTTTT. Its protein product is CASSLVLAGTGELFF.

V gene TRBV12-5 combines with J gene TRBJ2-5; 7 bases align to TRBD1. From germline, CDR1 is LGHNT and CDR2 FRNRAP. This CDR3 has 17 amino acids. The junction had 11 bases not matched to a gene; V was cut back by 0 bases and J by 4 bases. CDR3 amino acids: CASGLVVAGGTLETQYF. CDR3 DNA sequence: TGTGCTAGTGGTTTGGTGGTGGCAGGGGGAACCTTAGAGACCCAGTACTTC.

This clonotype showed up just a few times. The J gene is TRBJ2-1, the V gene TRBV20-1, with D unresolved. The ends were cut back, 5 bases at V and 2 bases at J, with 13 bases in the middle. The CDR3 extends over 14 amino acids. From germline, CDR1 is DFQATT and CDR2 SNEGSKA (reference sequence). This CDR3 reads CSAAKGGTYNEQFF. The DNA for the CDR3 is TGCAGTGCTGCCAAGGGTGGCACCTACAATGAGCAGTTCTTC.

This clonotype was seen more than once but under ten times. The rearrangement links TRBV20-1 to TRBJ2-7; 11 bases fit TRBD2. The CDR3 extends over 16 amino acids. V dropped 0 bases and J dropped 2; count of bases not matched to a gene: 6. From germline, CDR1 is DFQATT and CDR2 SNEGSKA (reference sequence). The CDR3 nucleotides read TGCAGTGCTAGAGAGGGGGGGACTAGCGGACCCTACGAGCAGTACTTC. Translation gives CSAREGGTSGPYEQYF.

The rearrangement joins TRBV7-3 to TRBJ2-7; D is possibly TRBD1 or TRBD2 (5 bases each). The V end was cut by 2 bases, the J end by 1 base, with 12 bases between. From germline, CDR1 is SGHTA and CDR2 FQGTGA. CDR3 length: 15 amino acids. The CDR3 bases are TGTGCCAGCAGCTTAGTGGGGGTCTCTTCCTACGAGCAGTACTTC. Amino acid sequence: CASSLVGVSSYEQYF.

This clonotype was counted between two and nine times. V gene TRBV7-3 combines with J gene TRBJ2-1; possibly TRBD1 or TRBD2 for D (5 bases each). The CDR3 length is 16 residues. Germline V gene data show CDR1 as SGHTA and CDR2 as FQGTGA. V was trimmed by 2 bases and J by 2 bases, leaving 13 bases between them. In DNA form, the CDR3 reads TGTGCCAGCAGCTTAGGGGACCCTTCTGCCTACAATGAGCAGTTCTTC. It yields the protein CASSLGDPSAYNEQFF.

This clonotype was detected only a few times. The rearrangement links TRBV3-1 to TRBJ2-1; D is unresolved. The germline V gene has CDR1 LGHDT and CDR2 YNNKEL (reference sequence). V lost 0 bases to trimming and J lost 10 bases, with 10 bases between them. The CDR3 totals 13 residues. CDR3 sequence (DNA): TGTGCCAGCAGCCAAGACGACCGCGCCGAGCAGTTCTTC. Translation: CASSQDDRAEQFF.

The CDR3 DNA reads as TGTGCCACCAGCCTCAAGTCCCAAGAGACCCAGTACTTC. Protein: CATSLKSQETQYF. The rearrangement links TRBV24-1 to TRBJ2-5; D gene ambiguous. Trimming took 7 bases from V and 1 from J, leaving 9 bases between them. The CDR3 is made up of 13 amino acids. Per the germline V gene, CDR1 is KGHDR and CDR2 is SFDVKD.

There are a few counts of this clonotype. The V gene is TRBV12-3 or TRBV12-4, the J gene TRBJ1-6; D is undetermined. Trimming stripped 7 bases from V and 6 bases from J, with 10 bases between. The CDR3 is 13 residues long. CDR3: CASTHEVNSPLHF. The CDR3 DNA is TGTGCCAGCACCCATGAGGTTAATTCACCCCTCCACTTT.

This clonotype has a handful of counts. The rearrangement joins TRBV10-3 to TRBJ2-7; D call uncertain. V lost 7 bases to trimming and J lost 4 bases, with 8 bases between them. This CDR3 region has 11 residues. Looked up from germline, CDR1 is ENHRY and CDR2 is SYGVKD. CDR3 sequence: CAIKSGYEQYF. In nucleotides, the CDR3 is TGTGCCATCAAATCCGGTTACGAGCAGTACTTC.

The CDR3 coding sequence is TGTGCCAGTTCTGGGATGCGTACAGGGGAGGCTTTCTTT. Translated: CASSGMRTGEAFF. The chain is built from TRBV6-2 or TRBV6-3 and TRBJ1-1; 7 positions agree with TRBD1. CDR1 is MNHEY and CDR2 is SVGEGT in the germline V gene. The CDR3 is 13 amino acids. Trimming at V came to 9 bases and at J to 11 bases, leaving 15 bases not matched to a gene.

This chain connects TRBV12-3 or TRBV12-4 to TRBJ1-1; tentative D call: TRBD1 (5 bases). CDR3 size: 13 residues. Between the trimmed V and J ends, which lost 8 bases and 3 bases, there was a span of 13 bases. The CDR3 here is CASGGWGYTEAFF. The CDR3, as DNA: TGTGCCAGCGGGGGGTGGGGGTACACTGAAGCTTTCTTT.

The chain combines TRBV7-6 with TRBJ2-7, with a tentative D call TRBD1 (5 bases). Between the trimmed V and J ends, which lost 5 bases and 0 bases, there was a span of 20 bases. This CDR3 region has 17 residues. CDR1 and CDR2 from the germline V gene are SGHVS and FNYEAQ. CDR3 coding DNA: TGTGCCAGCAGCCAATTCCGCCTTACCAGGGACTCCTACGAGCAGTACTTC. It encodes CASSQFRLTRDSYEQYF. The variable domain in full, with the rest retrieved from reference TRBV7-6 and TRBJ2-7, is GAGVSQSPRYKVTKRGQDVALRCDPISGHVSLYWYRQALGQGPEFLTYFNYEAQQDKSGLPNDRFSAERPEGSISTLTIQRTEQRDSAMYRCASSQFRLTRDSYEQYFGPGTRLTVT.

The V call is TRBV12-3 or TRBV12-4, the J call TRBJ2-7; 7 positions match TRBD2. V gave up 7 bases and J gave up 2 bases; unmatched junction bases: 14. The CDR3 is 16 residues long. The CDR3 nucleotides read TGTGCCAGCAAAGCTAGCGGCCAAAACAGAGCCTACGAGCAGTACTTC. It codes for CASKASGQNRAYEQYF.

In this sample, this clonotype turned up a few times. This chain uses TRBV19 with TRBJ1-5; perhaps TRBD1 as D (5 bases). CDR3 size: 16 residues. Trimming removed 3 bases from V and 6 bases from J, with 18 bases in between. Germline loops: CDR1 LNHDA, CDR2 SQIVND (reference sequence). CDR3 sequence reads: CASSISKAGAGQPQHF. The CDR3 DNA is TGTGCCAGTAGTATTTCGAAGGCCGGGGCGGGTCAGCCCCAGCATTTT.

This chain joins TRBV7-3 and TRBJ2-3; D remains ambiguous. Trimming removed 3 bases at V and 1 base at J, with 11 bases between. The CDR3 has 15 residues. CDR1 is SGHTA and CDR2 is FQGTGA in the germline V gene. DNA for the CDR3: TGTGCCAGCAGCTTCGGCAGCCTTCGCACAGATACGCAGTATTTT. The encoded protein is CASSFGSLRTDTQYF.

This clonotype has more than one count but fewer than ten. V and J are TRBV7-8 and TRBJ1-1; D gene uncertain. The CDR3 is 14 residues long. Between the trimmed V and J ends, which lost 1 base and 6 bases, there was a span of 12 bases. Germline values: CDR1 SGHVS, CDR2 FQNEAQ. The CDR3 DNA reads TGTGCCAGCAGCTTAGGGCCCACTGGGGCTGAAGCTTTCTTT. Encoded protein: CASSLGPTGAEAFF.

This clonotype was detected only a few times. Sequence at one end of the junction differs from germline and may be a read error. The gene calls are TRBV7-7 and TRBJ2-5; TRBD2 aligns across 11 bases. In germline, CDR1 is SSHAT, CDR2 FNYEAQ (reference sequence). The CDR3 is made up of 15 amino acids. CDR3 sequence reads: CASSSTSGVEETQYF. CDR3 DNA: TGTGCTAGCAGCTCGACTAGCGGGGTTGAGGAGACCCAGTACTTC.

The chain joins TRBV5-5 to TRBJ1-1; 8 bases match TRBD1. Germline trimming cut 3 bases from V and 4 bases from J; bases unmatched to any gene: 11. The CDR3 has 16 residues. CDR1 is SGHKS and CDR2 is YYEKEE in the germline V gene (reference sequence). The CDR3 sequence: CASSSLLTGASTEAFF. The CDR3 DNA reads TGTGCCAGCAGCTCCCTGTTGACAGGGGCAAGCACTGAAGCTTTCTTT.